This T cell receptor (beta chain) was recorded in a study of beta chain features in type 1 diabetes. Across the whole study: Examined across all samples were about 99,000,000 sorted cells.

cDNA synthesis used the whole RNA isolate, giving expressed TCRB sequences. Only in-frame clones appear in the TCRdb table, and some are missing; sequencing was by immunoSEQ multiplex PCR. The sample consists of some 350,000 clones, 8.5% to 10% of them appearing once. Via the markers CD45RO/CCR7/CD25/CD127/CD95/CD27, stem cell-like memory, regulatory, central memory and naive CD4+ cells were sorted. As to this clone: Its cognate antigen is unknown.

V lost 7 bases to trimming and J lost 3 bases, with 15 bases between them. Germline V lookup: CDR1 MRHNA, CDR2 SNTAGT. The CDR3 runs 14 residues. The study's findings and limits: Here, the possible influence of HLA type (on TCRB rearrangement) remained unresolved. Shortening that was moderate but significant affected the TCRB CDR3s of Type 1 diabetes patients in all four CD4+ subsets.

The sequence came from a man younger than 40 with type 1 diabetes. The sample taken for sequencing was central memory CD4+ T cells from blood. The chain is built from TRBV6-4 and TRBJ1-2, with D possibly TRBD1 on 6 matching bases. DNA for the CDR3: TGTGCCAGCAAAAGGGGGGCGGACGACTATGGCTACACCTTC. It translates to CASKRGADDYGYTF.